The 19 T cell receptor beta chains listed next were all sequenced from one sample in a study of shared clonotypes between healthy human individuals. Here immunoSEQ multiplex PCR was the method, and the copy in TCRdb shows in-frame clones only, minus some. The sample has some 2,100,000 clones, around 95% seen once. Sequenced: naive CD4+ T cells sorted from blood. The subset: CD45RA+ positively selected. The receptors come from a man aged 18 to 30 in good health.

The chain has TRBV30 and TRBJ2-7, with unresolved D. There are 12 residues in the CDR3. V lost 1 base to trimming and J lost 3 bases, with 7 bases between them. The V gene's germline CDR1 is GTSNPN and CDR2 SVGIG (reference sequence). The DNA for the CDR3 is TGTGCCTGGAGTGAACAGTTCTACGAGCAGTACTTC. Translating it yields CAWSEQFYEQYF.

A single count supports this clone. This rearrangement joins TRBV5-1 to TRBJ2-3, with D possibly being TRBD2 (6 bases). The CDR3 has 16 amino acids. Germline V gives CDR1 SGHRS, CDR2 YFSETQ. V gave up 4 bases and J gave up 4 bases, with 19 bases separating them. Here the CDR3 DNA reads TGCGCCAGCAGCCTTCCTTCGGGACTTAGCGCAGATACGCAGTATTTT. The encoded protein is CASSLPSGLSADTQYF.

The V gene is TRBV29-1, the J gene TRBJ2-5; the D call may be TRBD1 or TRBD2 (6 bases each). The CDR3 totals 13 residues. From germline, CDR1 is SQVTM and CDR2 ANQGSEA. V lost 7 bases and J 5 bases, leaving 17 bases between the germline ends. The DNA for the CDR3 is TGCAGCGACGGGGGCCGGACCGCCGAGACCCAGTACTTC. It codes for CSDGGRTAETQYF.

V gene TRBV28 combines with J gene TRBJ1-2; a possible D gene is TRBD1 (5 bases). This CDR3 comprises 15 residues. With 2 bases removed from V and 2 bases from J, the gap between germline ends came to 12 bases. The germline gives CDR1 MDHEN, CDR2 SYDVKM. For the CDR3, the DNA is TGTGCCAGCAGTTTAAGGAAGACAGCCAACTATGGCTACACCTTC. Translation: CASSLRKTANYGYTF.

The chain uses TRBV7-3 and TRBJ2-2, with TRBD1 matching 12 bases. Germline CDR1 SGHTA, CDR2 FQGTGA. J gave up 5 bases and V 5 bases, and 3 bases lay outside the gene matches. CDR3 length equals 15 residues. The DNA for the CDR3 is TGTGCCAGCAGCCGGGACAGGGGGCTTACCGGGGAGCTGTTTTTT. This translates into CASSRDRGLTGELFF.

The rearrangement links TRBV19 to TRBJ1-5, with 9 bases matching TRBD1. This CDR3 is built from 15 residues. The V gene's germline CDR1 is LNHDA and CDR2 SQIVND (reference sequence). J gave up 7 bases and V 5 bases, and 9 bases lay outside the gene matches. CDR3 sequence (DNA): TGTGCCAGTAGTGTGGGACAGGGAGTACGCCAGCCCCAGCATTTT. Its protein is CASSVGQGVRQPQHF.

The chain employs TRBV6-6 and TRBJ2-7, with TRBD2 matching 9 bases. CDR1 is MNHNY and CDR2 is SVGAGI in the germline V gene (reference sequence). The length of the CDR3 is 14 residues. V lost 6 bases and J lost 3; bases outside the gene matches: 6. The CDR3 bases are TGTGCCAGCAGCACGGGACTAGCAGTCTACGAGCAGTACTTC. Its protein is CASSTGLAVYEQYF.

With regard to this clone: The same CDR3 arises from other DNA sequences in this sample as well. This rearrangement joins TRBV30 to TRBJ2-7; the D is unclear. The germline V gene has CDR1 GTSNPN and CDR2 SVGIG (reference sequence). This CDR3 comprises 11 residues. Trimming cost V 4 bases and J 4 bases, with 8 bases left between them. DNA of the CDR3: TGTGCCTGGAAAAACAGTTACGAGCAGTACTTC. This codes for CAWKNSYEQYF.

V gene TRBV29-1 combines with J gene TRBJ2-5, with D possibly being TRBD1 (6 bases). Trimming removed 6 bases from V and 1 base from J, with 12 bases in between. CDR3 length equals 13 residues. Per germline, CDR1 SQVTM and CDR2 ANQGSEA. Here the CDR3 reads CSVSQGLQETQYF. In nucleotides, the CDR3 is TGCAGCGTGAGCCAGGGGCTCCAAGAGACCCAGTACTTC.

The rearrangement joins TRBV6-6 to TRBJ2-7, with 9 bases lining up with TRBD2. Trimming removed 1 base from V and 3 bases from J; junction bases left unmatched: 4. Per the germline V gene, CDR1 is MNHNY and CDR2 is SVGAGI (reference sequence). The CDR3 consists of 15 residues. The CDR3 DNA reads TGTGCCAGCAGTTACTTAGCGGGGGCGAACTACGAGCAGTACTTC. This sequence encodes CASSYLAGANYEQYF.

The chain combines TRBV5-1 with TRBJ2-3, with 9 bases that match TRBD1. The germline CDR1 and CDR2 sequences are SGHRS and YFSETQ. The CDR3 extends over 15 amino acids. With 4 bases clipped from V and 5 bases from J, the junction kept 8 bases outside the gene matches. This chain's CDR3 is CASSIGQGLVDTQYF. The CDR3 coding sequence is TGCGCCAGCAGCATCGGACAGGGGCTAGTAGATACGCAGTATTTT.

This clone was observed a single time. In the same sample, other DNA sequences code for this CDR3. This sequence joins TRBV5-1 and TRBJ2-1; D is tentatively TRBD1 or TRBD2 (5 bases each). V was pared by 0 bases and J by 3 bases, with 10 bases between. The CDR3 spans 15 residues. The germline CDR1 and CDR2 sequences are SGHRS and YFSETQ. The CDR3 protein is CASSLAGTNYNEQFF. As DNA, the CDR3 is TGCGCCAGCAGCTTGGCGGGGACCAACTACAATGAGCAGTTCTTC.

With regard to this clone: Other DNA sequences from this sample encode an identical CDR3 as well. The gene calls are TRBV10-3 and TRBJ1-2; a weak D match, TRBD1 (6 bases). Deletions cut 4 bases from V and 2 bases from J, with 8 bases between. CDR3 length equals 13 residues. Germline V gives CDR1 ENHRY, CDR2 SYGVKD. CDR3 amino acids: CAISVQGNYGYTF. The DNA of the CDR3 is TGTGCCATCAGTGTACAGGGAAACTATGGCTACACCTTC.

CDR3 bases: TGTGCCTGGAGTGCCCCTTGGGTGAACACTGAAGCTTTCTTT. This codes for CAWSAPWVNTEAFF. The chain joins TRBV30 to TRBJ1-1; no clear D gene. Germline loops: CDR1 GTSNPN, CDR2 SVGIG (reference sequence). The V and J ends lost 1 base and 0 bases respectively, with 9 bases between them. The CDR3 length is 14 residues.

The chain is built from TRBV19 and TRBJ1-4; D is unclear. V was shortened by 6 bases and J by 4 bases, with 21 bases between the two germline ends. The CDR3 sequence is 17 residues long. Looked up from germline, CDR1 is LNHDA and CDR2 is SQIVND (reference sequence). CDR3 protein: CASSRPLKGSLNEKLFF. The CDR3 region has the DNA TGTGCCAGTAGCCGTCCTCTTAAAGGGAGCCTTAATGAAAAACTGTTTTTT.

The chain couples TRBV13 to TRBJ2-1; D not resolved. Germline CDR1 reads PRHDT; CDR2 reads FYEKMQ (reference sequence). The CDR3 length is 16 residues. V was trimmed by 5 bases and J by 0 bases, leaving 14 bases between them. DNA of the CDR3: TGTGCCAGCAGCCCCCGGTGGAAAAGCTCCTACAATGAGCAGTTCTTC. This sequence encodes CASSPRWKSSYNEQFF. Full variable domain (rest looked up from reference TRBV13 and TRBJ2-1): AAGVIQSPRHLIKEKRETATLKCYPIPRHDTVYWYQQGPGQDPQFLISFYEKMQSDKGSIPDRFSAQQFSDYHSELNMSSLELGDSALYFCASSPRWKSSYNEQFFGPGTRLTVL.

This clone was recorded once. The rearrangement uses TRBV30 and TRBJ2-1, with unresolved D. V gave up 5 bases and J gave up 7 bases, with 21 bases separating them. Germline V gene data show CDR1 as GTSNPN and CDR2 as SVGIG (reference sequence). CDR3 length: 15 amino acids. The CDR3 loop reads CAWEKPGPKLNEQFF. Written as DNA, the CDR3 is TGTGCCTGGGAAAAGCCGGGTCCAAAGCTGAATGAGCAGTTCTTC.

This chain connects TRBV7-2 to TRBJ2-3; D might be TRBD1 or TRBD2, each matching 5 bases. This CDR3 has 15 residues. The germline V gene has CDR1 SGHTA and CDR2 FQGNSA. V lost 7 bases and J lost 6, with 20 bases in between. The CDR3: CASTQERGVVDTQYF. CDR3 coding DNA: TGTGCCAGCACCCAAGAGAGAGGGGTAGTGGATACGCAGTATTTT.

The CDR3 DNA follows: TGTGCCAGCAGCGGCCGGGGAGGCTCCTACGAGCAGTACTTC. It yields the protein CASSGRGGSYEQYF. The chain uses TRBV9 and TRBJ2-7, with D maybe TRBD2 (6 bases). The V gene lost 3 bases and the J gene lost 0 bases, with 10 bases spanning the gap. The CDR3 sequence is 14 residues long. From germline, CDR1 is SGDLS and CDR2 YYNGEE.